The 27 T cell receptor beta chains below come from one sample, sequenced in a study of CD4 T cells in relation to SARS-CoV-2 and coronaviruses. Before the COVID-19 pandemic, during about 2011-2019, CD4+ T cells were taken from unexposed donors. After about 10 days of culture, CD4+ T cells were isolated. These TCRs' antigens remain unknown. Assay: immunoSEQ multiplex PCR; the TCRdb copy retains only in-frame clones and omits some. The table records tens of thousands of clones, around 68% of them present only once. Sequencing was carried out using CD4+ T cells from PBMCs, cultured in vitro. The receptors here all came from a human donor in good health.

The V gene is TRBV4-1, the J gene TRBJ2-7; 11 bases match TRBD1. The CDR3 is 15 residues long. Germline V gene data show CDR1 as MGHRA and CDR2 as YSYEKL. V trimming: 3 bases; J trimming: 3 bases; junction bases outside the gene matches: 4. The DNA for the CDR3 is TGCGCCAGCAGCCATCCGGGACAGGGGGTCTACGAGCAGTACTTC. Translated, it gives CASSHPGQGVYEQYF.

This chain links TRBV7-9 with TRBJ2-5; the D call may be TRBD1 or TRBD2 (6 bases each). CDR3 size: 13 residues. The V end lost 5 bases, the J end lost 8 bases, and 15 bases lay between the germline ends. Germline values: CDR1 SEHNR, CDR2 FQNEAQ (reference sequence). The CDR3 bases are TGTGCCAGCAGCCAACTGGGGGGCGAAACCCAGTACTTC. It encodes CASSQLGGETQYF.

The chain's CDR3 is CASSQDVGQVGVTEAFF. The CDR3 DNA follows: TGCGCCAGCAGCCAAGATGTAGGACAGGTTGGGGTCACTGAAGCTTTCTTT. This rearrangement joins TRBV4-1 to TRBJ1-1; the match to TRBD1 covers 7 bases. Germline CDR1 and CDR2: MGHRA and YSYEKL. The CDR3 has 17 amino acids. Germline trimming cut 0 bases from V and 4 bases from J; bases unmatched to any gene: 11.

The rearrangement uses TRBV19 and TRBJ1-2; possibly TRBD1 for D (5 bases). CDR1 and CDR2 from the germline V gene are LNHDA and SQIVND (reference sequence). This CDR3 has 12 residues. V was pared by 8 bases and J by 2 bases, with 9 bases between. The CDR3 coding sequence is TGTGCCAGTGCCGCAGGGAACTATGGCTACACCTTC. Translation: CASAAGNYGYTF.

The chain links TRBV7-2 to TRBJ2-1; a possible D gene is TRBD1 (6 bases). The V and J ends lost 6 bases and 5 bases respectively, with 17 bases between them. Per germline, CDR1 SGHTA and CDR2 FQGNSA. The CDR3 spans 15 residues. CDR3 nucleotide sequence: TGTGCCAGCAGAAAGTCACAGGGCGCCCACAATGAGCAGTTCTTC. Its protein is CASRKSQGAHNEQFF.

This clone was observed a handful of times. The rearrangement links TRBV25-1 to TRBJ2-1; D perhaps matches TRBD1 (5 bases). The CDR3 contains 14 residues. In germline, CDR1 is MGHDK, CDR2 SYGVNS. V gave up 4 bases and J gave up 6 bases, with 13 bases separating them. CDR3 residues: CASSAQGRGNEQFF. CDR3 nucleotides: TGTGCCAGCAGTGCCCAGGGTAGGGGCAATGAGCAGTTCTTC.

V and J are TRBV18 and TRBJ2-1, with D perhaps assigned TRBD1 or TRBD2 (5 bases each). The CDR3 sequence is 14 residues long. V was shortened by 6 bases and J by 3 bases, with 12 bases between the two germline ends. CDR1 is KGHSH and CDR2 is LQKENI in the germline V gene. The CDR3 DNA reads as TGTGCCAGCTCCATTGGGGGTATCTACAATGAGCAGTTCTTC. Translating gives CASSIGGIYNEQFF.

The CDR3 is CASSLGQGAVGQPQHF. CDR3 DNA: TGTGCCAGCAGCCTCGGACAGGGGGCTGTAGGTCAGCCCCAGCATTTT. The genes are TRBV3-1 (or the pseudogene TRBV3-2) and TRBJ1-5; 11 bases line up with TRBD1. CDR3 size: 16 residues. V lost 4 bases and J lost 6; bases outside the gene matches: 8. CDR1 and CDR2 from the germline V gene are LGHDT and YNNKEL (reference sequence).

V gene TRBV11-3 combines with J gene TRBJ2-1; D is ambiguous. Trimming took 0 bases from V and 8 from J, leaving 11 bases between them. The CDR3 length is 14 residues. CDR1 and CDR2 from the germline V gene are SGHNT and YENEEA. The CDR3 sequence is CASSLDPSRDEQFF. CDR3 nucleotides: TGTGCCAGCAGCTTAGATCCTTCCCGGGATGAGCAGTTCTTC.

This sequence joins TRBV3-1 (or the pseudogene TRBV3-2) and TRBJ1-2; D is uncertain. CDR1 is LGHDT and CDR2 is YNNKEL in the germline V gene (reference sequence). The germline V and J ends were trimmed by 3 bases and 2 bases, with 10 bases remaining between them. This CDR3 comprises 14 residues. The CDR3 region is CASSHLGENYGYTF. In DNA form, the CDR3 reads TGTGCCAGCAGCCACCTAGGTGAAAACTATGGCTACACCTTC.

This chain joins TRBV12-3 or TRBV12-4 and TRBJ2-7, with D perhaps TRBD1 or TRBD2 (5 bases each). V lost 2 bases and J lost 2, with 7 bases in between. The CDR3 has 13 amino acids. This CDR3 reads CASSLTGPYEQYF. CDR3 DNA sequence: TGTGCCAGCAGTTTAACGGGACCCTACGAGCAGTACTTC.

The chain joins TRBV24-1 to TRBJ2-2; D unresolved. Germline assignment: CDR1 KGHDR and CDR2 SFDVKD. V was shortened by 5 bases and J by 1 base, with 7 bases between the two germline ends. This CDR3 comprises 14 residues. CDR3 protein: CATSGTVNTGELFF. The CDR3 nucleotides read TGTGCCACCAGTGGGACGGTGAACACCGGGGAGCTGTTTTTT.

V and J are TRBV29-1 and TRBJ2-1; D tentatively fits TRBD1 or TRBD2 (5 bases each). This CDR3 is 13 amino acids long. The germline V gene has CDR1 SQVTM and CDR2 ANQGSEA. Deletions cut 3 bases from V and 5 bases from J, with 11 bases between. CDR3 bases: TGCAGCGTTGATAGGGGAGTGAACAATGAGCAGTTCTTC. Its protein is CSVDRGVNNEQFF.

The J gene is TRBJ2-1, the V gene TRBV6-5; 10 bases match TRBD1. J was trimmed by 3 bases and V by 5 bases; bases with no gene match: 1. Per the germline V gene, CDR1 is MNHEY and CDR2 is SVGAGI. The CDR3 consists of 14 residues. The CDR3 here is CASSRDRGYNEQFF. CDR3 coding DNA: TGTGCCAGCAGTCGGGACAGGGGCTACAATGAGCAGTTCTTC.

The V and J genes are TRBV6-5 and TRBJ2-1; tentatively, D is TRBD1 (6 bases). Germline V CDR1 and CDR2: MNHEY, SVGAGI. V lost 7 bases, J lost 5 bases, and 12 bases lay in between. CDR3 length: 13 amino acids. This CDR3 reads CASTATGNNEQFF. Here the CDR3 DNA reads TGTGCCAGCACCGCGACAGGTAACAATGAGCAGTTCTTC.

The chain carries TRBV14 and TRBJ2-7; no firm D call. CDR1 SGHDN and CDR2 FVKESK come from the germline V gene. Trimming shortened V by 0 bases and J by 4 bases, and 4 bases separated the two germline ends. This CDR3 spans 12 amino acids. The CDR3 reads CASSQEGYEQYF. The DNA of the CDR3 is TGTGCCAGCAGCCAAGAAGGTTACGAGCAGTACTTC.

The sample holds a few counts of this clone. The J gene is TRBJ2-3, the V gene TRBV5-4; maybe TRBD2 (5 bases). The CDR3 is 16 amino acids. Trimming shortened V by 5 bases and J by 2 bases, and 18 bases separated the two germline ends. CDR1 is SGHNT, CDR2 YYREEE, per germline (reference sequence). The CDR3 DNA is TGTGCCAGCAGGCTAGAAATGGAGGCGGCCACAGATACGCAGTATTTT. Encoded protein: CASRLEMEAATDTQYF.

This clone came up once. As DNA, the CDR3 is TGCGCCAGCAGCCAAAACTTTTCCCCGTGGCAGGGAAACTATGGCTACACCTTC. Amino acids: CASSQNFSPWQGNYGYTF. This chain joins TRBV4-3 and TRBJ1-2, with a tentative D call TRBD1 (5 bases). The CDR3 runs 18 residues. The V and J ends lost 2 bases and 2 bases respectively, with 21 bases between them. Germline CDR1 and CDR2: LGHNA and YSLEER.

This chain links TRBV19 with TRBJ1-4; 9 bases are a match to TRBD1. This CDR3 has 16 amino acids. Germline CDR1 and CDR2: LNHDA and SQIVND (reference sequence). Trimming cost V 3 bases and J 5 bases; bases outside gene matches: 7. CDR3 bases: TGTGCCAGTAGTATTGTGGCGGGGACAGGGAATGAAAAACTGTTTTTT. Residues: CASSIVAGTGNEKLFF. Supplemented by reference TRBV19 and TRBJ1-4, the full variable domain reads DGGITQSPKYLFRKEGQNVTLSCEQNLNHDAMYWYRQDPGQGLRLIYYSQIVNDFQKGDIAEGYSVSREKKESFPLTVTSAQKNPTAFYLCASSIVAGTGNEKLFFGSGTQLSVL.

The rearrangement links TRBV11-2 to TRBJ1-6; 10 bases align to TRBD1. Germline V gene lookup returns CDR1 SGHAT and CDR2 FQNNGV. This CDR3 spans 15 amino acids. Trimming cost V 5 bases and J 10 bases; bases outside gene matches: 8. The CDR3 sequence is CASSIRQGAGSPLHF. The CDR3 DNA is TGTGCCAGCAGCATTAGACAGGGGGCGGGATCACCCCTCCACTTT.

The chain recombines TRBV27 with TRBJ2-7, with D possibly being TRBD1 (5 bases). CDR1 and CDR2 (germline): MNHEY, SMNVEV (reference sequence). V shed 5 bases and J shed 8 bases, with 16 bases lying between them. The CDR3 totals 13 residues. CDR3 amino acids: CASSPTGSAKQYF. CDR3 DNA: TGTGCCAGCAGTCCCACAGGTTCGGCTAAGCAGTACTTC.

This chain joins TRBV6-2 or TRBV6-3 and TRBJ1-1, with D tentatively TRBD1 (6 bases). V lost 5 bases to trimming and J lost 11 bases, with 18 bases between them. The CDR3 extends over 13 amino acids. Germline V gives CDR1 MNHEY, CDR2 SVGEGT. The CDR3 coding sequence is TGTGCCAGCAGTCCCCTCCGAACAGGGTCGGCTTTCTTT. This translates into CASSPLRTGSAFF.

This sequence joins TRBV6-6 and TRBJ2-7; TRBD2 might be the D (6 bases). The CDR3 is 15 amino acids. Between the trimmed V and J ends, which lost 0 bases and 2 bases, there was a span of 11 bases. The germline V gene has CDR1 MNHNY and CDR2 SVGAGI (reference sequence). The CDR3 here is CASSYSIGGTYEQYF. The CDR3 DNA sequence: TGTGCCAGCAGTTACTCGATTGGCGGGACCTACGAGCAGTACTTC.

This clone was seen only a few times. The chain links TRBV7-6 to TRBJ2-1; 8 bases align to TRBD2. This CDR3 has 16 residues. J lost 0 bases, V lost 4 bases, and 5 bases had no gene match. Germline V gene lookup returns CDR1 SGHVS and CDR2 FNYEAQ. The CDR3 nucleotides are TGTGCCAGCAGCTCCCCACTAGCGGTCTCCTACAATGAGCAGTTCTTC. Residues: CASSSPLAVSYNEQFF.

This chain joins TRBV5-6 and TRBJ1-1; maybe TRBD1 (6 bases). Deletions cut 0 bases from V and 2 bases from J, with 11 bases between. Germline V gene data show CDR1 as SGHDT and CDR2 as YYEEEE. The CDR3 consists of 15 residues. CDR3 region: CASSLVGGQNTEAFF. In DNA form, the CDR3 reads TGTGCCAGCAGCTTGGTTGGGGGGCAAAACACTGAAGCTTTCTTT.

This chain connects TRBV7-9 to TRBJ1-1; D remains unclear. Per the germline V gene, CDR1 is SEHNR and CDR2 is FQNEAQ (reference sequence). CDR3 size: 11 residues. Trimming shortened V by 4 bases and J by 8 bases, and 8 bases separated the two germline ends. The CDR3 coding sequence is TGTGCCAGCAGCTATGGGAGGGAAGCTTTCTTT. Protein product: CASSYGREAFF.

This clone appeared once. The chain combines TRBV11-1 with TRBJ2-7; D ambiguous. Trimming pared 1 base from V and 6 bases from J, leaving 19 bases between. Germline values: CDR1 SGHAT, CDR2 FQDESV (reference sequence). This CDR3 has 16 residues. As DNA, the CDR3 is TGTGCCAGCAGCTTAGGCCCCCCCGGTGGGCGGTCCGAGCAGTACTTC. It specifies CASSLGPPGGRSEQYF.